The 12 T cell receptor beta chains below come from one sample, sequenced in a study of T cell responses to AZD1222 COVID-19 vaccine. Data came from immunoSEQ multiplex PCR; TCRdb stores just in-frame clones and leaves some out. This table has approximately 140,000 clones, 90% to 95% appearing once. The sequences come from peripheral blood, collected on day 0 of AZD1222 vaccination. The source of these receptors is an adult in good health.

The chain links TRBV7-2 to TRBJ1-5; D ambiguous. CDR1 SGHTA and CDR2 FQGNSA come from the germline V gene. V was pared by 5 bases and J by 3 bases, with 5 bases between. The CDR3 runs to 12 residues. In DNA, the CDR3 is TGTGCCAGCAGCGTAACCAATCAGCCCCAGCATTTT. Residues: CASSVTNQPQHF.

The chain recombines TRBV11-3 with TRBJ2-7; TRBD2 aligns across 14 bases. J gave up 0 bases and V 6 bases, and 13 bases lay outside the gene matches. CDR1 is SGHNT, CDR2 YENEEA, per germline. The length of the CDR3 is 19 residues. The CDR3 coding sequence is TGTGCCAGCAGTTTACGGCCGGGACTAGCGGGGGTGAGCTCCTACGAGCAGTACTTC. This gives the protein CASSLRPGLAGVSSYEQYF.

The J gene is TRBJ1-1, the V gene TRBV6-2 or TRBV6-3; TRBD1 aligns across 8 bases. The germline V gene has CDR1 MNHEY and CDR2 SVGEGT. The CDR3 has 14 residues. Trimming removed 4 bases from V and 9 bases from J; junction bases left unmatched: 10. CDR3 sequence reads: CASSSHRGIDKAFF. CDR3 sequence (DNA): TGTGCCAGCAGTTCTCACAGGGGGATCGACAAAGCTTTCTTT.

The gene calls are TRBV9 and TRBJ1-6; TRBD1 might be the D (5 bases). The CDR3 is 13 residues long. V lost 2 bases to trimming and J lost 8 bases, with 8 bases between them. Germline CDR1 SGDLS, CDR2 YYNGEE. The chain's CDR3 is CASSVRVDSPLHF. The CDR3 nucleotides are TGTGCCAGCAGCGTCAGGGTTGATTCACCCCTCCACTTT.

The chain has TRBV7-9 and TRBJ2-5, with D perhaps matching TRBD2 (6 bases). The germline V gene encodes CDR1 SEHNR and CDR2 FQNEAQ (reference sequence). This CDR3 has 15 amino acids. With 5 bases removed from V and 3 bases from J, the gap between germline ends came to 16 bases. CDR3 in amino acids: CASSPGNWREETQYF. DNA of the CDR3: TGTGCCAGCAGCCCCGGGAACTGGAGGGAAGAGACCCAGTACTTC. The full variable domain, its missing parts supplied by reference TRBV7-9 and TRBJ2-5, is DTGVSQNPRHKITKRGQNVTFRCDPISEHNRLYWYRQTLGQGPEFLTYFQNEAQLEKSRLLSDRFSAERPKGSFSTLEIQRTEQGDSAMYLCASSPGNWREETQYFGPGTRLLVL.

This rearrangement joins TRBV3-1 (or the pseudogene TRBV3-2) to TRBJ1-1; TRBD1 is a possible D gene (5 bases). V was trimmed by 5 bases and J by 5 bases, leaving 18 bases between them. The CDR3 extends over 15 amino acids. Germline V gene lookup returns CDR1 LGHDT and CDR2 YNNKEL (reference sequence). CDR3 in DNA: TGTGCCAGCAGCTACGGGACTATCCAGCGGACTGAAGCTTTCTTT. This gives the protein CASSYGTIQRTEAFF.

This rearrangement joins TRBV5-1 to TRBJ1-2; TRBD1 agrees at 10 bases. Germline V gene sequence: CDR1 SGHRS, CDR2 YFSETQ. The V gene end was trimmed by 2 bases and the J gene end by 7 bases; junction bases not matched to a gene: 5. CDR3 size: 14 residues. The CDR3 loop is CASSFETGGSGYTF. The CDR3 DNA follows: TGCGCCAGCAGCTTCGAGACAGGGGGCTCTGGCTACACCTTC.

The chain recombines TRBV6-2 or TRBV6-3 with TRBJ2-1, with D uncertain. V was clipped by 2 bases and J by 7 bases, with 12 bases between them. CDR1 is MNHEY and CDR2 is SVGEGT in the germline V gene. The CDR3 has 14 amino acids. CDR3 residues: CASSYSTIRNEQFF. The DNA of the CDR3 is TGTGCCAGCAGTTACAGCACAATTCGGAATGAGCAGTTCTTC.

The CDR3 DNA sequence: TGTGCCAGTAGTATGGGGAATGGGAACATTCAGTACTTC. This sequence encodes CASSMGNGNIQYF. This chain links TRBV19 with TRBJ2-4; no definite D call. The CDR3 length is 13 residues. Germline CDR1 and CDR2: LNHDA and SQIVND (reference sequence). Trimming took off 3 bases at V and 7 bases at J, with 10 bases between the two ends.

The chain is built from TRBV9 and TRBJ1-5; 8 bases align to TRBD1. CDR1 and CDR2 (germline): SGDLS, YYNGEE. This CDR3 spans 16 amino acids. The junction had 6 bases not matched to a gene; V was cut back by 4 bases and J by 0 bases. The CDR3 DNA reads as TGTGCCAGCAGCCCAGGGGGCAGTTATAGCAATCAGCCCCAGCATTTT. As protein: CASSPGGSYSNQPQHF.

This clone was picked up one time. This chain connects TRBV2 to TRBJ1-1; TRBD1 aligns across 11 bases. The CDR3 is 14 amino acids. Germline trimming cut 2 bases from V and 5 bases from J; bases unmatched to any gene: 1. Germline loops: CDR1 SNHLY, CDR2 FYNNEI. CDR3 coding DNA: TGTGCCAGCAGTGAAAGGGACAGGGGGACTGAAGCTTTCTTT. Translating gives CASSERDRGTEAFF.

J is TRBJ2-2 and V is TRBV11-2; the D gene is possibly TRBD1 (5 bases). This CDR3 has 15 residues. V was clipped by 2 bases and J by 5 bases, with 12 bases between them. Germline CDR1 and CDR2: SGHAT and FQNNGV. CDR3 protein: CASSLIRGGTGELFF. The CDR3 DNA reads TGTGCCAGCAGCTTAATTAGGGGCGGTACCGGGGAGCTGTTTTTT.